This TCR beta chain was profiled in a study of T cell responses to AZD1222 COVID-19 vaccine. Study-level results: The study found vaccine-associated CD4 TCRs spanning spike, dominant at 160-218 and 743-854. White British people made up most donors, females outnumbered males, and clonal diversity was possibly underestimated.

This CDR3 has 15 residues. Unmatched junction bases numbered 12, after V lost 6 bases and J lost 4 bases. Germline V gene data show CDR1 as MGHDK and CDR2 as SYGVNS. Using immunoSEQ multiplex PCR, the repertoire was profiled, and TCRdb retains in-frame clones only, with some absent. Counted here are approximately 150,000 clones, 91% occurring once; the ten biggest clones make up roughly 1.2%. Recipients boosted at about 4 weeks or about 12 weeks are pooled. A few counts support this clone. The antigen is unknown. This TCR derives from an adult who received the AZD1222 COVID-19 vaccine. This chain joins TRBV25-1 and TRBJ2-7, with 7 bases lining up with TRBD1. The starting material was peripheral blood, obtained 28 days after the second AZD1222 dose. The CDR3 sequence: CASSNRDRVFYEQYF. The CDR3 nucleotides read TGTGCCAGCAGCAACCGGGACAGAGTTTTTTACGAGCAGTACTTC.